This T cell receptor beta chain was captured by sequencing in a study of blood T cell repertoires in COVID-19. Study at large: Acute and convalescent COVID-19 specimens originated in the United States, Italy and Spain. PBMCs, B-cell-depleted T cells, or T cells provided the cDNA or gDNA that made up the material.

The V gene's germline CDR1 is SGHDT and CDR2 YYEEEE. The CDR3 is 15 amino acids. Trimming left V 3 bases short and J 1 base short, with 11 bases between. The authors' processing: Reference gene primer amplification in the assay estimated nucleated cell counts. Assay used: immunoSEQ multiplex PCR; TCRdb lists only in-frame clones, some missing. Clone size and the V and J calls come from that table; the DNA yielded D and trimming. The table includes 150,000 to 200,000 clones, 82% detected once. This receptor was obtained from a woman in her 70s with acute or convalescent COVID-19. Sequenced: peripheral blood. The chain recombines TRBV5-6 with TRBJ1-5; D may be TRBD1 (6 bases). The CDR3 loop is CASSWGRGSNQPQHF. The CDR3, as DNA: TGTGCCAGCAGCTGGGGGAGGGGGAGCAATCAGCCCCAGCATTTT.